The present entry profiles one TCR beta chain with its context. Its antigen remains undetermined. No much larger clone is present one base from it, and per-base qualities are unavailable. The sample belongs to a study of shared T cell receptors in the human thymus (dated by TCRdb to the early 2020s). In the study overall: The study investigated the way shared, self-reactive T-cell receptor alpha chains are produced in the human thymus.

Library creation used the immunoSEQ multiplex PCR assay. Drawn from immuneACCESS, this table holds only the in-frame rearrangements with V and J called that TCRdb kept. Clones are partly lost; checked studies trace under half to an unresolved V gene and leave the rest unexplained. This sample lists almost 550,000 clones; around three quarters were detected once. 0.013% of the sample rests with the top ten. Including cysteine and phenylalanine, the CDR3 has 15 amino acids. Only the CDR3 DNA is retained, 45 bases long and in frame from the first base. At the junction V is shortened by 6 bases and J by 4 bases, with 19 bases in between. The germline V gene specifies MNHEY as CDR1 and SVGAGI as CDR2. These data also featured in a second study, about human thymus T cells. Drawing on the second study: The donors were immunologically healthy infants in Finland who had open corrective cardiac surgery for congenital heart defects. Thymus tissue was collected as surgical resects that were removed during corrective cardiac surgery. Usage of V and J gene segments appeared to be biased in both the thymic and the peripheral blood repertoires. According to the related research, thymic TCR repertoires were highly overlapping among unrelated individuals. The study characterized TCR alpha and beta repertoires from about 8 infant thymus samples and a few related peripheral blood samples. Donor ages ranged from about 6 to 244 days, and the cohort comprised six or seven male and a couple of female infants. Thymocytes were freed from the tissue by mechanical means and kept at -70 degrees C as pellets of roughly 9-30 million cells. A QIAsymphony instrument was used to extract genomic DNA from the frozen cell pellets. Using the immunoSEQ multiplex PCR assay, the TCRB and TCRAD loci were amplified from a standardized quantity of quality-controlled genomic DNA. The amplicons covered the V(D)J region and were long enough to include the CDR3 and to identify the V and J genes. The amplicons were sequenced on an Illumina platform via the commercial immunoSEQ service. Primer bias and sequencing errors were corrected as previously described, and TCRAD and TCRB definitions were based on the IMGT database. Repertoires were analysed with immunoSEQ Analyzer 3.0 and VDJTools, covering basic statistics, V/J segment usage, diversity estimates, rarefaction and pairwise overlap. Diversity was estimated using the Chao1, ChaoE, Efron-Thisted, Shannon and inverse Simpson indices, and was also estimated on datasets down-sampled to the size of the smallest sample. Repertoire overlap was assessed by strict matching of CDR3 nucleotide sequence, V gene and J gene, and clustering was done by Jaccard-based multidimensional scaling. Thymus samples yielded on average around 810,000 unique TCRB clonotypes, compared with around 91,000 from blood samples.

The sequence was collected from a boy under two years old with a congenital heart defect. Donor details come from another sample of the same person, matched by shared clones. Recombination connected TRBV6-5 to TRBJ2-7; a weak D assignment points to TRBD2 (6 bases agree). Sequencing was carried out using thymocytes. For the CDR3, the sequence is CASSPFLGSLYEQYF. The DNA is as follows: TGTGCCAGCAGCCCCTTTCTCGGGAGTCTGTACGAGCAGTACTTC.